Below, 17 T cell receptor beta chains from the same sample are listed, as sequenced in a study of T cell responses to AZD1222 COVID-19 vaccine. The table came from immunoSEQ multiplex PCR; TCRdb's copy has only in-frame clones and leaves some out. The profile shows around 130,000 clones, about nine tenths of them singletons. Sequenced here: peripheral blood, sampled 28 days after the second AZD1222 dose. The receptors derive from an adult who received the AZD1222 COVID-19 vaccine.

The chain has TRBV30 and TRBJ2-3; 9 nucleotides align to TRBD2. The CDR3 runs to 14 residues. The J segment lost 8 bases and the V segment lost 0 bases, leaving 6 bases of the junction unmatched. From germline, CDR1 is GTSNPN and CDR2 SVGIG (reference sequence). CDR3 sequence: CAWSVQAGGGTQYF. Written as DNA, the CDR3 is TGTGCCTGGAGTGTTCAAGCGGGAGGAGGTACGCAGTATTTT.

This clone was recorded only once. This chain uses TRBV4-3 with TRBJ1-2; D possibly corresponds to TRBD1 (5 bases). CDR3 length: 14 residues. With 0 bases removed from V and 12 bases from J, the gap between germline ends came to 17 bases. Germline CDR1 and CDR2: LGHNA and YSLEER. CDR3 loop: CASSQDRGTYDNTF. The CDR3 DNA reads TGCGCCAGCAGCCAAGATAGAGGGACCTACGACAACACCTTC.

The chain uses TRBV27 and TRBJ2-6; 7 nucleotides match TRBD2. Looked up from germline, CDR1 is MNHEY and CDR2 is SMNVEV (reference sequence). The CDR3 is 16 amino acids. Trimming took 5 bases from V and 4 from J; bases not matched to a gene: 8. The CDR3 DNA sequence: TGTGCCAGCAGTCCCCAACTAGCGTACGGGGCCAACGTCCTGACTTTC. Encoded protein: CASSPQLAYGANVLTF.

The rearrangement links TRBV9 to TRBJ1-1; 7 bases are shared with TRBD1. CDR3 length: 16 residues. CDR1 and CDR2 from the germline V gene are SGDLS and YYNGEE. The V gene end was trimmed by 4 bases and the J gene end by 0 bases; junction bases not matched to a gene: 9. Written as DNA, the CDR3 is TGTGCCAGCAGCAGAGGGACAGTTCTCATGAACACTGAAGCTTTCTTT. Its protein is CASSRGTVLMNTEAFF.

This sequence joins TRBV6-5 and TRBJ2-7; D is uncertain. The CDR3 runs to 14 residues. Germline CDR1 reads MNHEY; CDR2 reads SVGAGI. The ends were cut back, 0 bases at V and 6 bases at J, with 12 bases in the middle. CDR3: CASSYSKGWGEQYV. CDR3 nucleotides: TGTGCCAGCAGTTACTCGAAAGGGTGGGGCGAGCAGTACGTC.

This rearrangement joins TRBV7-8 to TRBJ2-1, with TRBD2 matching 10 bases. CDR1 SGHVS and CDR2 FQNEAQ come from the germline V gene. V was pared by 3 bases and J by 8 bases, with 13 bases of the junction left unmatched. The CDR3 is 17 residues long. This chain's CDR3 is CASSFSGRPLPSDEQFF. CDR3 DNA: TGTGCCAGCAGCTTTAGCGGGAGGCCCCTACCTTCGGATGAGCAGTTCTTC.

V and J are TRBV6-5 and TRBJ2-7; 12 nucleotides match TRBD2. V shed 8 bases, J shed 3 bases, and the junction held 5 bases outside the gene matches. Germline CDR1 MNHEY, CDR2 SVGAGI. The CDR3 contains 14 residues. The CDR3 sequence is CASQKTSGGYEQYV. For the CDR3, the DNA is TGTGCCAGCCAAAAGACTAGCGGGGGCTACGAGCAGTACGTC.

This chain uses TRBV2 with TRBJ1-1; D call uncertain. The V and J ends lost 8 bases and 6 bases respectively, with 16 bases between them. Germline assignment: CDR1 SNHLY and CDR2 FYNNEI. This CDR3 has 13 amino acids. CDR3 nucleotides: TGTGCCAGCTCCGATGGACCGACACCTGAAGCTTTCTTT. It encodes CASSDGPTPEAFF.

J is TRBJ2-7 and V is TRBV5-5, with 12 bases aligning to TRBD2. The CDR3 consists of 15 residues. V trimming: 4 bases; J trimming: 6 bases; junction bases outside the gene matches: 8. Germline V gene sequence: CDR1 SGHKS, CDR2 YYEKEE (reference sequence). The CDR3 spells CASSLRLAGDGEQYV. CDR3 coding DNA: TGTGCCAGCAGCCTCCGACTAGCGGGAGACGGCGAGCAGTACGTC.

The chain has TRBV5-1 and TRBJ1-5; 8 bases fit TRBD1. Germline V CDR1 and CDR2: SGHRS, YFSETQ. The junction had 20 bases not matched to a gene; V was cut back by 5 bases and J by 7 bases. The CDR3 has 18 amino acids. The CDR3 sequence is CASRPLPGGPGVEQPQHF. In nucleotides, the CDR3 is TGCGCCAGCAGACCGCTCCCAGGGGGCCCTGGGGTGGAACAGCCCCAGCATTTT.

The chain links TRBV19 to TRBJ2-1, with 14 bases identical to TRBD2. The V segment lost 7 bases and the J segment 15 bases; nucleotides outside the gene matches: 11. Per the germline V gene, CDR1 is LNHDA and CDR2 is SQIVND (reference sequence). CDR3 length: 14 residues. The CDR3 nucleotides read TGTGCCAGTACAAGGGGACTAGCGGGAGCCCCCTTGTTCTTC. This encodes CASTRGLAGAPLFF.

As DNA, the CDR3 is TGTGCCAGCAGCGTAGCGGGAGACAACAATGAGCAGTTCTTC. Translating it yields CASSVAGDNNEQFF. The gene calls are TRBV9 and TRBJ2-1; possibly TRBD2 for D (6 bases). The CDR3 has 14 residues. CDR1 and CDR2 (germline): SGDLS, YYNGEE. Trimming took off 0 bases at V and 5 bases at J, with 9 bases between the two ends.

This chain connects TRBV5-4 to TRBJ1-1; no reliable D call. This CDR3 is built from 12 residues. Germline assignment: CDR1 SGHNT and CDR2 YYREEE (reference sequence). The V end was cut by 0 bases, the J end by 14 bases, with 14 bases between. The CDR3 protein is CASSLAPKERFF. The CDR3 bases are TGTGCCAGCAGCTTGGCCCCGAAGGAGCGCTTCTTT.

J is TRBJ1-1 and V is TRBV5-4; 9 bases are a match to TRBD1. Germline V gives CDR1 SGHNT, CDR2 YYREEE (reference sequence). The CDR3 sequence is 14 residues long. V lost 0 bases and J lost 4; bases outside the gene matches: 1. DNA of the CDR3: TGTGCCAGCAGCTTGGGACAGGGGGGCACTGAAGCTTTCTTT. Translating gives CASSLGQGGTEAFF.

The chain employs TRBV7-3 and TRBJ1-2; D perhaps matches TRBD1 (5 bases). V was trimmed by 0 bases and J by 3 bases, leaving 11 bases between them. CDR3 length: 15 residues. Germline assignment: CDR1 SGHTA and CDR2 FQGTGA. In DNA, the CDR3 is TGTGCCAGCAGCTTAACCGGTGGGGGGGACTATGGCTACACCTTC. As protein: CASSLTGGGDYGYTF.

This sequence joins TRBV6-6 and TRBJ1-1; D call uncertain. V was clipped by 6 bases and J by 1 base, with 18 bases between them. The CDR3 length is 16 residues. Germline V lookup: CDR1 MNHNY, CDR2 SVGAGI (reference sequence). The CDR3 DNA sequence: TGTGCCAGCAGCACGACTCCTCCTGGACGGAACACTGAAGCTTTCTTT. Its translation: CASSTTPPGRNTEAFF.

The chain has TRBV30 and TRBJ1-6, with D hard to call. CDR1 is GTSNPN, CDR2 SVGIG, per germline (reference sequence). This CDR3 is built from 14 residues. The V and J ends lost 0 bases and 3 bases respectively, with 6 bases between them. The CDR3 nucleotides are TGTGCCTGGAGTGTTACGGACTATAATTCACCCCTCCACTTT. It translates to CAWSVTDYNSPLHF. The variable domain in full, completed from reference TRBV30 and TRBJ1-6, reads SQTIHQWPATLVQPVGSPLSLECTVEGTSNPNLYWYRQAAGRGLQLLFYSVGIGQISSEVPQNLSASRPQDRQFILSSKKLLLSDSGFYLCAWSVTDYNSPLHFGNGTRLTVT.